This T cell receptor beta chain was recorded in a study of post-analysis software for immune sequencing data. Study-wide results and caveats: Among roughly 5 TRBV segments more frequent in patients than controls were TRBV5-6, TRBV5-1 and TRBV20-1.

Note on this clonotype: Its antigen is unidentified.

Every TCR beta cDNA library bore unique molecular identifiers. TCRdb redid the calling of the PCR reads with MiXCR, one entry per CDR3 protein. The sample yields 750,000 to 950,000 distinct CDR3 sequences, roughly half seen once. The length of the CDR3 is 14 residues. The ends lost 4 bases at V and 7 bases at J; junction bases unmatched: 9. Germline V gives CDR1 SGHDN, CDR2 FVKESK. The genes are TRBV14 and TRBJ1-2; 7 bases agree with TRBD1. This clonotype was obtained from a girl aged 10 to 17 with multiple sclerosis. The specimen was blood. The DNA of the CDR3 is TGTGCCAGCAGCCCCCAGACCGGGACAGCTGGCTACACCTTC. Translation gives CASSPQTGTAGYTF.